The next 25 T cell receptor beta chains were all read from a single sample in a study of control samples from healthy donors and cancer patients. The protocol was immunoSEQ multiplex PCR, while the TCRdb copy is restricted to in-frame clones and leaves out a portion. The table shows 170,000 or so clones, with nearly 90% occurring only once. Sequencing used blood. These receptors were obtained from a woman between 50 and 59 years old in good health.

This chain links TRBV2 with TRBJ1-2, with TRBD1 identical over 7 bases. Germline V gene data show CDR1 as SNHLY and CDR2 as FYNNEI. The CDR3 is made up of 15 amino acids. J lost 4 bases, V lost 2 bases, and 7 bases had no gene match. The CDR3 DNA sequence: TGTGCCAGCAGTGAAATAACAGGGGCCGGCTATGGCTACACCTTC. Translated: CASSEITGAGYGYTF.

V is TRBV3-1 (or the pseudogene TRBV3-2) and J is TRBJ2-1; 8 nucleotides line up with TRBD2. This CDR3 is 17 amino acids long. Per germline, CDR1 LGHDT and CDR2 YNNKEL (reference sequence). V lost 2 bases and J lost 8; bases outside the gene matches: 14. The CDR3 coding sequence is TGTGCCAGCAGCCAACATCGGGGGGGCCCCTCTGGCGATGAGCAGTTCTTC. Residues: CASSQHRGGPSGDEQFF.

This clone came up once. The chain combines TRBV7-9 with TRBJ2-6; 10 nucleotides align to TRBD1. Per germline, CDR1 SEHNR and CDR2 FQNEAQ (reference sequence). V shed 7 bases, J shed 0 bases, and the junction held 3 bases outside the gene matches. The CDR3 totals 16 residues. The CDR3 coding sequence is TGTGCCAGCACCGGGACAGGGGCCTCTGGGGCCAACGTCCTGACTTTC. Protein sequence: CASTGTGASGANVLTF.

CDR3 region: CASSGYRGTGELFF. DNA of the CDR3: TGTGCCAGCAGCGGCTACAGGGGCACCGGGGAGCTGTTTTTT. The gene calls are TRBV9 and TRBJ2-2; 7 positions match TRBD1. V shed 3 bases, J shed 4 bases, and the junction held 3 bases outside the gene matches. Germline V CDR1 and CDR2: SGDLS, YYNGEE. This CDR3 spans 14 amino acids.

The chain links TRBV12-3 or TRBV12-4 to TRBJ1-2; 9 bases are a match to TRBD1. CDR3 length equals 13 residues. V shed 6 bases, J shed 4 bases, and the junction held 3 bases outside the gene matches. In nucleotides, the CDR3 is TGTGCCAGCAGCCCGACAGGGGGCTATGGCTACACCTTC. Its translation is CASSPTGGYGYTF.

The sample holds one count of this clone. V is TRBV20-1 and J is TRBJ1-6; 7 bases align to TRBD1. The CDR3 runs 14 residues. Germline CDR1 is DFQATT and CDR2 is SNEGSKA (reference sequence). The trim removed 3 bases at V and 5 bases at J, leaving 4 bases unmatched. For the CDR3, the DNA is TGCAGTGCTAGTTCACAGGGGCATAATTCACCCCTCCACTTT. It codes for CSASSQGHNSPLHF.

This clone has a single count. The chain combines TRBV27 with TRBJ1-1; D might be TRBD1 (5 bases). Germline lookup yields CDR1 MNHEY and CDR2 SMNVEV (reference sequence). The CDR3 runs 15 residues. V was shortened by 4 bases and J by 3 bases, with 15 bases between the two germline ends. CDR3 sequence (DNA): TGTGCCAGCAGTTGGGGGGGTTGGGGAGACACTGAAGCTTTCTTT. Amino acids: CASSWGGWGDTEAFF.

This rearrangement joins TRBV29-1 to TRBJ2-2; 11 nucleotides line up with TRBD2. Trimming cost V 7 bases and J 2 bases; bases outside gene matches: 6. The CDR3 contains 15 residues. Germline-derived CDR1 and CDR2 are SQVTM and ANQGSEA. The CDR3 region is CSAGLAGINTGELFF. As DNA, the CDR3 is TGCAGCGCCGGACTAGCGGGTATTAACACCGGGGAGCTGTTTTTT.

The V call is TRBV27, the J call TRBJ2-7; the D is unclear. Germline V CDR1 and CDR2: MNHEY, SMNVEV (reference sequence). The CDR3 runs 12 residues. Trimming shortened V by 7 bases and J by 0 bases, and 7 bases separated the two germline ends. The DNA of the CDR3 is TGTGCCAGCACCCAAATCTCCTACGAGCAGTACTTC. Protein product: CASTQISYEQYF.

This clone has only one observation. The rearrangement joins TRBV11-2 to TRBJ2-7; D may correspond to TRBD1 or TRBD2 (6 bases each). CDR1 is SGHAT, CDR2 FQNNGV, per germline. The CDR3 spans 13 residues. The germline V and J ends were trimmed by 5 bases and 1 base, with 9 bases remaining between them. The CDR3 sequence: CASSRGGSYEQYF. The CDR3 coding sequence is TGTGCCAGCAGCCGAGGGGGGTCCTACGAGCAGTACTTC.

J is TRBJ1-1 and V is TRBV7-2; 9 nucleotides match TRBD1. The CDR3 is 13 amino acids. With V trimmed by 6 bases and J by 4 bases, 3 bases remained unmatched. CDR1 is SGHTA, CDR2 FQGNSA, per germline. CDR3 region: CASRETGGTEAFF. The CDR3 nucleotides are TGTGCCAGCAGGGAGACAGGGGGCACTGAAGCTTTCTTT.

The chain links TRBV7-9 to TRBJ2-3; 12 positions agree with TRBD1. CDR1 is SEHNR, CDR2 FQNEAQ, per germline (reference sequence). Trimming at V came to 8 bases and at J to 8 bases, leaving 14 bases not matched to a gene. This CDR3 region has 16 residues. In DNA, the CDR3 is TGTGCCAGCCTTTCCGGGACAGGGGGCGGGGGGGCTACGCAGTATTTT. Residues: CASLSGTGGGGATQYF.

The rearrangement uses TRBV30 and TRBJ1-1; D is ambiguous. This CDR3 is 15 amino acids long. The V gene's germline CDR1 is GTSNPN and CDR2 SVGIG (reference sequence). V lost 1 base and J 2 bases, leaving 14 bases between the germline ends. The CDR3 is CAWSETGLVNTEAFF. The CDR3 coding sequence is TGTGCCTGGAGTGAGACGGGCCTAGTAAACACTGAAGCTTTCTTT.

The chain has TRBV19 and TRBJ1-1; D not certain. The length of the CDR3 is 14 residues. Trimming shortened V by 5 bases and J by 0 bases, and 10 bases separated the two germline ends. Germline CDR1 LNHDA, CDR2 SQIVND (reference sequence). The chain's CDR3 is CASSLQNMNTEAFF. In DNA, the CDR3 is TGTGCCAGTAGTCTACAGAACATGAACACTGAAGCTTTCTTT.

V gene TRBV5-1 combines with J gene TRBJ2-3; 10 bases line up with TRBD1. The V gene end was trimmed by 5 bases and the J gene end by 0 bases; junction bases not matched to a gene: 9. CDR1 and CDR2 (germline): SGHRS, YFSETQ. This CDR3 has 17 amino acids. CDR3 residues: CASRTGGGTTSTDTQYF. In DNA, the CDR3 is TGCGCCAGCAGGACAGGGGGCGGAACTACTAGCACAGATACGCAGTATTTT.

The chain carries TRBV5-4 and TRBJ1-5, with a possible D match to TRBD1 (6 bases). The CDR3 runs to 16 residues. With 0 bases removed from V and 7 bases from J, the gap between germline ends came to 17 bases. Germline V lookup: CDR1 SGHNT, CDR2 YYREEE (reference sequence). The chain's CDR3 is CASSLGGTKINQPQHF. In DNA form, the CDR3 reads TGTGCCAGCAGCTTGGGTGGGACAAAAATTAACCAGCCCCAGCATTTT. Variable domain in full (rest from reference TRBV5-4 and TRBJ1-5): ETGVTQSPTHLIKTRGQQVTLRCSSQSGHNTVSWYQQALGQGPQFIFQYYREEENGRGNFPPRFSGLQFPNYSSELNVNALELDDSALYLCASSLGGTKINQPQHFGDGTRLSIL.

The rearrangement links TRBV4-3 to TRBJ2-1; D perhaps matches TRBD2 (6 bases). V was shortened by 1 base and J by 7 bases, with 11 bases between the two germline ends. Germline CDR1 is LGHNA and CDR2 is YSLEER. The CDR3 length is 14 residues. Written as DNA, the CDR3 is TGCGCCAGCAGCCAAGGACATCGGGGGAATGAGCAGTTCTTC. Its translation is CASSQGHRGNEQFF.

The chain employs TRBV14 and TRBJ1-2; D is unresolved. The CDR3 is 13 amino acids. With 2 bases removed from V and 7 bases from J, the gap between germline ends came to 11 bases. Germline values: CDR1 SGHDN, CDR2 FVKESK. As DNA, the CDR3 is TGTGCCAGCAGCCAATACACCGTGGTTGGCTACACCTTC. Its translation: CASSQYTVVGYTF.

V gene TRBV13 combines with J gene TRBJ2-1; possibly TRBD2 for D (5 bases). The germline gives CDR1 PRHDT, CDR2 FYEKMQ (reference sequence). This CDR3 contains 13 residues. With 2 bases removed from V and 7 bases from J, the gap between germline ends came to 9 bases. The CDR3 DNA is TGTGCCAGCAGCTTACAACGGGGAAATGAGCAGTTCTTC. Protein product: CASSLQRGNEQFF.

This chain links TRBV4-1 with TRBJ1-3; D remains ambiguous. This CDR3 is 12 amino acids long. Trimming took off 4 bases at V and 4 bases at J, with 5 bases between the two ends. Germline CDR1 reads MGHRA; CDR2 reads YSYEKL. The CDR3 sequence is CASSPGGNTIYF. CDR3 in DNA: TGCGCCAGCAGCCCCGGGGGAAACACCATATATTTT.

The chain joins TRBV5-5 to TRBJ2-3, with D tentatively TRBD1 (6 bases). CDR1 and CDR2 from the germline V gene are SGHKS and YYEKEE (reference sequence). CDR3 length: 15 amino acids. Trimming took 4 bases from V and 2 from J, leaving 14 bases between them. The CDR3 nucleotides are TGTGCCAGCAGCCCCGGGACACCTCACACAGATACGCAGTATTTT. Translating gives CASSPGTPHTDTQYF. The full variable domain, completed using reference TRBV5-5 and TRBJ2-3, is DAGVTQSPTHLIKTRGQQVTLRCSPISGHKSVSWYQQVLGQGPQFIFQYYEKEERGRGNFPDRFSARQFPNYSSELNVNALLLGDSALYLCASSPGTPHTDTQYFGPGTRLTVL.

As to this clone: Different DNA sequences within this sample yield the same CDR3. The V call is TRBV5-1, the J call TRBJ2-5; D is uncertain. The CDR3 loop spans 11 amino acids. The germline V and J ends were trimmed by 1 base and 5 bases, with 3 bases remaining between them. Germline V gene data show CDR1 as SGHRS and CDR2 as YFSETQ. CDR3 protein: CASSLLETQYF. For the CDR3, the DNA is TGCGCCAGCAGCTTGCTTGAGACCCAGTACTTC.

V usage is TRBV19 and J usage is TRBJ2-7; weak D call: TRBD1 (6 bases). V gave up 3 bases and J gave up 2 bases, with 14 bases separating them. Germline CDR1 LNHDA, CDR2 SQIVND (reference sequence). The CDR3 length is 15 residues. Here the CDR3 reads CASSISTGGPYEQYF. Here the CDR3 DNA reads TGTGCCAGTAGTATCTCGACAGGCGGACCCTACGAGCAGTACTTC.

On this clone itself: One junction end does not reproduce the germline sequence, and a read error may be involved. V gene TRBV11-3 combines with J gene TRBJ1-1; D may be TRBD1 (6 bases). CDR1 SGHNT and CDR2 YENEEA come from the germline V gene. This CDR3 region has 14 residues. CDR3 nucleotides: TGTGCCAGCAGCTCCCCAGGACAGAACGCTGAAGCTTTCTTT. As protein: CASSSPGQNAEAFF.

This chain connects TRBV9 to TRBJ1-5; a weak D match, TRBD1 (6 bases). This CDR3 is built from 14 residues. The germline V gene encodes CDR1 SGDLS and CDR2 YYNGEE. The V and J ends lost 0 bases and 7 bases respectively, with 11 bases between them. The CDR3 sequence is CASSVAGGRQPQHF. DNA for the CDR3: TGTGCCAGCAGCGTAGCGGGGGGGCGGCAGCCCCAGCATTTT.